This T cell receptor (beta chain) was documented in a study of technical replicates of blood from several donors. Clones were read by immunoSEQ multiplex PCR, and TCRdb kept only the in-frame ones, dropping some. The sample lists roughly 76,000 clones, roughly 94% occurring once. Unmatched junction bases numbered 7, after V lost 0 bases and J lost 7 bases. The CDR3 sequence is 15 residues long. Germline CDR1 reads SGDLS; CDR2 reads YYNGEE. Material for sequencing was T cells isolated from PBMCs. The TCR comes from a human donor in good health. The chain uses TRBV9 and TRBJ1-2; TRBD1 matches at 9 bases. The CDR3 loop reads CASSVAIQGALGYTF. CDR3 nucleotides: TGTGCCAGCAGCGTAGCAATACAGGGGGCGCTTGGCTACACCTTC.